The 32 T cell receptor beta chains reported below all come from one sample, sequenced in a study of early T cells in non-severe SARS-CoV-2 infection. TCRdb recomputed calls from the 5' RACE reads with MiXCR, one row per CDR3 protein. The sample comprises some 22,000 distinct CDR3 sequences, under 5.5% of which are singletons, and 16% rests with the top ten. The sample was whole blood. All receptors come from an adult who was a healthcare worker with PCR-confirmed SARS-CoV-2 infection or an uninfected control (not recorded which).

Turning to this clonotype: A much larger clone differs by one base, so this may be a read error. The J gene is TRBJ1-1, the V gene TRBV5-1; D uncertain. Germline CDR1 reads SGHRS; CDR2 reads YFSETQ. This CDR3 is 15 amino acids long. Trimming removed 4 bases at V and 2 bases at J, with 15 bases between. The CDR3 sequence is CASSPVLGKNTEAFF. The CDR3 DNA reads TGCGCCAGCAGCCCCGTTCTGGGGAAAAACACTGAAGCTTTCTTT.

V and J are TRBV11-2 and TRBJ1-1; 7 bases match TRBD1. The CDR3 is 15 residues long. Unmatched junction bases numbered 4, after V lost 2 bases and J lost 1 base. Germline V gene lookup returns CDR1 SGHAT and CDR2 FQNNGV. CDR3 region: CASSLMGQKNTEAFF. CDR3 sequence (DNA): TGTGCCAGCAGCTTAATGGGACAGAAGAACACTGAAGCTTTCTTT.

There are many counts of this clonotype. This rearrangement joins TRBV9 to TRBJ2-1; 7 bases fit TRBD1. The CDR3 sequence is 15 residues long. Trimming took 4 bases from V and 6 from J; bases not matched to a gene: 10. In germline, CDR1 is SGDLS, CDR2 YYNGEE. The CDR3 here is CASSPLGDSGNEQFF. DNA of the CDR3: TGTGCCAGCAGCCCCCTCGGGGACAGTGGCAATGAGCAGTTCTTC.

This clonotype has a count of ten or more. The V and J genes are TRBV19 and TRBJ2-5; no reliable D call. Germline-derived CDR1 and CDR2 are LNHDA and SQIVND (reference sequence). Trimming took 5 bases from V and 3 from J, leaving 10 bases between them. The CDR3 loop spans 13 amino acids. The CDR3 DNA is TGTGCCAGTAGTCCGCGACGGGAAGAGACCCAGTACTTC. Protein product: CASSPRREETQYF.

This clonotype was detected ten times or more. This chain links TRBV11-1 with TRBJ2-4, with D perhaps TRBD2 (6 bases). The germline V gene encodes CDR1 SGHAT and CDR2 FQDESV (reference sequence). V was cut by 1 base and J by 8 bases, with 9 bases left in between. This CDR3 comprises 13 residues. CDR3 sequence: CASSLVWEDIQYF. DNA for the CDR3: TGTGCCAGCAGCTTAGTGTGGGAGGACATTCAGTACTTC.

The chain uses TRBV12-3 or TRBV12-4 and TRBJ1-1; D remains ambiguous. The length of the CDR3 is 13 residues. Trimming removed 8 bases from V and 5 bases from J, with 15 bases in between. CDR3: CASVDNPGTEAFF. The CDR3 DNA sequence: TGTGCCAGCGTCGATAATCCGGGGACTGAAGCTTTCTTT.

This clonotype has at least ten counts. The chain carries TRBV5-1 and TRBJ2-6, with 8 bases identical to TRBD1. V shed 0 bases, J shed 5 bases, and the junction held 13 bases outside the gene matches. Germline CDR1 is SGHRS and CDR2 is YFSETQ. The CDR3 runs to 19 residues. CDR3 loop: CASSLASGQGNLWANVLTF. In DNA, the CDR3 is TGCGCCAGCAGCTTGGCCTCTGGACAGGGTAACCTCTGGGCCAACGTCCTGACTTTC.

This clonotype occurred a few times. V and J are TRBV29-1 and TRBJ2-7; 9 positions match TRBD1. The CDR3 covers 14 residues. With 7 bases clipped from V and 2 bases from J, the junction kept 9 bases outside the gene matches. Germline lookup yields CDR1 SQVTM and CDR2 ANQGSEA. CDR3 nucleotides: TGCAGCGCCCATACGGGACAGGGCACCTACGAGCAGTACTTC. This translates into CSAHTGQGTYEQYF.

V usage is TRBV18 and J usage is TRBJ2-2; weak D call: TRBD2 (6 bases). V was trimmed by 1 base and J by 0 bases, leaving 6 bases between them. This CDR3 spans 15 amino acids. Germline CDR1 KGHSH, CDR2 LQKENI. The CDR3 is CASSPRRANTGELFF. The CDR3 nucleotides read TGTGCCAGCTCACCACGGAGGGCGAACACCGGGGAGCTGTTTTTT.

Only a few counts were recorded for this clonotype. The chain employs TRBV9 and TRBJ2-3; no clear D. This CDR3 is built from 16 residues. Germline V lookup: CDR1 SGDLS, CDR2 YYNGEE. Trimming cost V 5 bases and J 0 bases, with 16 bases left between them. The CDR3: CASSRRQSSSTDTQYF. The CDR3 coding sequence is TGTGCCAGCAGTCGCCGGCAGAGCTCTAGCACAGATACGCAGTATTTT.

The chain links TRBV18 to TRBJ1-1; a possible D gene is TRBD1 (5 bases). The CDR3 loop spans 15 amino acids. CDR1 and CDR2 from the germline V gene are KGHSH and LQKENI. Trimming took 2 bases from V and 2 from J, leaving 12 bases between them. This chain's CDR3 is CASSPNGGENTEAFF. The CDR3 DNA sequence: TGTGCCAGCTCACCAAATGGGGGGGAAAACACTGAAGCTTTCTTT.

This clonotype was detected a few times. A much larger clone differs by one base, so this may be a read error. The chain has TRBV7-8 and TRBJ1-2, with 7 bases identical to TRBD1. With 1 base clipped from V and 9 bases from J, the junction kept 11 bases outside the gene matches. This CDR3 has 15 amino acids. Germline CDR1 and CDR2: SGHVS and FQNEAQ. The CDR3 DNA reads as TGTGCCAGCAGCTTAGAGAGAGGACAGGCGGCTAGCTACACCTTC. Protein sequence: CASSLERGQAASYTF.

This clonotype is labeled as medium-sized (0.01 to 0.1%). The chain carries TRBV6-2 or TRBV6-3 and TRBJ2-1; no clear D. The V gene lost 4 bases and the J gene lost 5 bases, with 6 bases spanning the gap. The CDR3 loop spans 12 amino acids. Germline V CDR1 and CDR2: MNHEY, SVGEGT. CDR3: CASSSTNNEQFF. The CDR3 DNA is TGTGCCAGCAGTTCTACAAACAATGAGCAGTTCTTC.

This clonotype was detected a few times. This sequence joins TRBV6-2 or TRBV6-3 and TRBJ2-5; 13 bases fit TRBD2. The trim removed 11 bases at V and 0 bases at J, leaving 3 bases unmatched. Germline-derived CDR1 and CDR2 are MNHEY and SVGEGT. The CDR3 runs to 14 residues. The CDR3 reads CAGGLAGHQETQYF. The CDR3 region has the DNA TGTGCCGGGGGACTAGCGGGGCACCAAGAGACCCAGTACTTC.

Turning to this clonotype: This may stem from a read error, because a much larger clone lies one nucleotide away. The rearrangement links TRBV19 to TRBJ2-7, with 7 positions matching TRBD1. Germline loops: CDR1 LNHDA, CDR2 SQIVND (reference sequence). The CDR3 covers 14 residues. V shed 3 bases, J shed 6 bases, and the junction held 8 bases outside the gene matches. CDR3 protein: CASSIRQGPFEQYF. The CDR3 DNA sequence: TGTGCCAGTAGTATCCGACAGGGTCCCTTCGAGCAGTACTTC.

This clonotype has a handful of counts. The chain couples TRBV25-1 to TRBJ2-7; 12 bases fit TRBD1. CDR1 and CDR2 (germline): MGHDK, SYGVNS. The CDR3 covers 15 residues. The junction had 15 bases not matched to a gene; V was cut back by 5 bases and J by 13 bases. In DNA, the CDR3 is TGTGCCAGCAGTAGGTCCGGGACAGGGGGCCTACGAGGATACTTC. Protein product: CASSRSGTGGLRGYF.

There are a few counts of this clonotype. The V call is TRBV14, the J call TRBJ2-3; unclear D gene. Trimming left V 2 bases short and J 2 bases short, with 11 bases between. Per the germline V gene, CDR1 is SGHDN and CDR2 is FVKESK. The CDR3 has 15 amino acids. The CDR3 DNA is TGTGCCAGCAGCCAACAGGTCGACCCCACAGATACGCAGTATTTT. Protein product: CASSQQVDPTDTQYF.

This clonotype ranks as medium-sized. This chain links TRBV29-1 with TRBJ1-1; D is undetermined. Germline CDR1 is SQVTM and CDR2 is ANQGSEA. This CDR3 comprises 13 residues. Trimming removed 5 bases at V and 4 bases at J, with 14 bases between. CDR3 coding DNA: TGCAGCGTTACCTTCCGGTCCGTCACTGAAGCTTTCTTT. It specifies CSVTFRSVTEAFF.

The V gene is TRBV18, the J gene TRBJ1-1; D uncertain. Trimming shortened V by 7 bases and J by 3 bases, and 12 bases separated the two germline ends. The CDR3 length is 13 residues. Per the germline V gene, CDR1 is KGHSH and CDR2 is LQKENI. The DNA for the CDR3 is TGTGCCAGCTTGGAGTCCCGGGACACTGAAGCTTTCTTT. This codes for CASLESRDTEAFF.

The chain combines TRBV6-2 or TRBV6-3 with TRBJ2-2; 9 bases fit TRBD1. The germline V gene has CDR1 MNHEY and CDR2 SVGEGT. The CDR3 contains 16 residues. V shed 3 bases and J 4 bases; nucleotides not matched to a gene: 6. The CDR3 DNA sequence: TGTGCCAGCAGTTATACAGGGGGCACAGGCACCGGGGAGCTGTTTTTT. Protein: CASSYTGGTGTGELFF.

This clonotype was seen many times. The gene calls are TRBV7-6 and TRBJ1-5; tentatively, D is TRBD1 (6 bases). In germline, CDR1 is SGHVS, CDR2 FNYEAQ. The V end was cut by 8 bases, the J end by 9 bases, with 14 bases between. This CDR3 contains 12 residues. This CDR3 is CASGGGELPQHF. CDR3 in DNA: TGTGCCAGCGGCGGGGGCGAGCTGCCCCAGCATTTT.

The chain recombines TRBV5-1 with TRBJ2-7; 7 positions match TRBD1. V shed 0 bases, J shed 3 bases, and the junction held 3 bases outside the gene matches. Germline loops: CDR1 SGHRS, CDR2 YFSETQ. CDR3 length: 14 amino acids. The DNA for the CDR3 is TGCGCCAGCAGCTTGGCAGGGACAGACTACGAGCAGTACTTC. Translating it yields CASSLAGTDYEQYF.

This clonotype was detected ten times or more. The CDR3 region is CASSRGQGGTGELFF. The CDR3 region has the DNA TGTGCCAGCTCACGAGGACAGGGAGGAACCGGGGAGCTGTTTTTT. The chain couples TRBV18 to TRBJ2-2, with 8 bases lining up with TRBD1. V was clipped by 4 bases and J by 5 bases; unmatched bases: 6. This CDR3 is 15 amino acids long. Germline loops: CDR1 KGHSH, CDR2 LQKENI.

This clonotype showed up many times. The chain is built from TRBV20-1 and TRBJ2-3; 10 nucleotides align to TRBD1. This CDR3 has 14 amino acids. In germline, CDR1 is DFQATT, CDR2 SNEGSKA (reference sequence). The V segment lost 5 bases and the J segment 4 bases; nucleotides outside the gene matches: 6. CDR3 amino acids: CSALRTGGADTQYF. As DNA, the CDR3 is TGCAGTGCTCTCAGGACAGGGGGGGCAGATACGCAGTATTTT.

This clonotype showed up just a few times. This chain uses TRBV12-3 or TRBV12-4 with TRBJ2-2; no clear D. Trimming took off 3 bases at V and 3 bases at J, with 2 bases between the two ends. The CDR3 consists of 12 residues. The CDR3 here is CASSFYTGELFF. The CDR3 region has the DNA TGTGCCAGCAGTTTCTACACCGGGGAGCTGTTTTTT.

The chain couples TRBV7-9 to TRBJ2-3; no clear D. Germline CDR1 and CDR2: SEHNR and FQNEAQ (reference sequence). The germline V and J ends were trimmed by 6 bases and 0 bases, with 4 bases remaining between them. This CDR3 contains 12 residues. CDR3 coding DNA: TGTGCCAGCAGAGACAGCACAGATACGCAGTATTTT. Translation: CASRDSTDTQYF.

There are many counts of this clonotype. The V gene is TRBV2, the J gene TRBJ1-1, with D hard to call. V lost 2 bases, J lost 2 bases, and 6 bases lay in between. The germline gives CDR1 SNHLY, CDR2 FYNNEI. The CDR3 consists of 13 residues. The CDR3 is CASSELENTEAFF. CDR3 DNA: TGTGCCAGCAGTGAATTGGAAAACACTGAAGCTTTCTTT.

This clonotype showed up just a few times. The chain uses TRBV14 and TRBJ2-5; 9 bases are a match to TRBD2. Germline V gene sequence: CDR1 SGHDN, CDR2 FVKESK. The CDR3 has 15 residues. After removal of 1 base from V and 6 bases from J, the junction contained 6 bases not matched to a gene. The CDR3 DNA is TGTGCCAGCAGCCAAGCCGCGGGGGGGTGGCAGACCCAGTACTTC. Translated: CASSQAAGGWQTQYF.

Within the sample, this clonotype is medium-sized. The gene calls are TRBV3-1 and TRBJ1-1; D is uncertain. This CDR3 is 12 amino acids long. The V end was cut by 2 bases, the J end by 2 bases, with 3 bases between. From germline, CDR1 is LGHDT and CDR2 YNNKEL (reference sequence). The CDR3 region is CASSQLNTEAFF. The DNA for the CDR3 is TGTGCCAGCAGCCAACTTAACACTGAAGCTTTCTTT. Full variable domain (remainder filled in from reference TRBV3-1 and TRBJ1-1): DTAVSQTPKYLVTQMGNDKSIKCEQNLGHDTMYWYKQDSKKFLKIMFSYNNKELIINETVPNRFSPKSPDKAHLNLHINSLELGDSAVYFCASSQLNTEAFFGQGTRLTVV.

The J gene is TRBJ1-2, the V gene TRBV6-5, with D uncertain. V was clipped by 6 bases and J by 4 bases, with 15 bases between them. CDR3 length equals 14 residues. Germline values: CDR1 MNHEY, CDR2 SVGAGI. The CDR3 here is CASSQAPRSYGYTF. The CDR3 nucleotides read TGTGCCAGCAGCCAGGCACCCAGGTCCTATGGCTACACCTTC.

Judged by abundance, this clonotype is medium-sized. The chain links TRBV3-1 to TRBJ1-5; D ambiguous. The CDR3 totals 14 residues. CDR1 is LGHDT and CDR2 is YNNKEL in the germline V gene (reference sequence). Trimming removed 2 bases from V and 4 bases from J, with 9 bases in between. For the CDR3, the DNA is TGTGCCAGCAGCCAAAAAGGCTGGAATCAGCCCCAGCATTTT. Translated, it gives CASSQKGWNQPQHF.

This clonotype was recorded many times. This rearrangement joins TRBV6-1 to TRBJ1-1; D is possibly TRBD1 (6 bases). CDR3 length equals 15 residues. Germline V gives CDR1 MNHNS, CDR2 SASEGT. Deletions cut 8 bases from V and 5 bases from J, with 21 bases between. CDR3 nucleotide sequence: TGTGCCAGCGGGGGTATGGGACAAGCCCCGACTGAAGCTTTCTTT. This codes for CASGGMGQAPTEAFF.